Shown below are 2 T cell receptor beta chains from a single sample sequenced in a study of shared clonotypes between healthy human individuals. Libraries were prepared by immunoSEQ multiplex PCR; TCRdb keeps only in-frame clonotypes and omits some of them. The table shows approximately 2.5 million clones, with roughly 93% occurring only once. Sequencing input: naive CD4+ T cells from PBMCs. Described subset: CD45RA+ positively selected. The receptors shown here come from a young man in good health. Some clones in this sample may be carry-over from other donors' samples.

V usage is TRBV5-1 and J usage is TRBJ1-3; D is uncertain. V lost 4 bases to trimming and J lost 0 bases, with 8 bases between them. Germline-derived CDR1 and CDR2 are SGHRS and YFSETQ. The CDR3 has 14 residues. In nucleotides, the CDR3 is TGCGCCAGCAGCGATCATAGCTCTGGAAACACCATATATTTT. Amino acid sequence: CASSDHSSGNTIYF.

The chain recombines TRBV5-4 with TRBJ2-1, with TRBD2 matching over 9 bases. Germline V lookup: CDR1 SGHNT, CDR2 YYREEE (reference sequence). The V gene end was trimmed by 1 base and the J gene end by 10 bases; junction bases not matched to a gene: 6. CDR3 size: 14 residues. In DNA, the CDR3 is TGTGCCAGCAGCTTGTTTCCTAGCGGGGTGGAGCAGTTCTTC. This sequence encodes CASSLFPSGVEQFF.